Below, 9 T cell receptor beta chains from the same sample are listed, as sequenced in a study of regulatory T cells in long-lasting Graves disease. In building TCR beta libraries, iRepertoire HTBI primers were used together with Arm-PCR of CDR3 regions. MiXCR, run by TCRdb on the multiplex PCR reads, gives a single entry per CDR3 protein. Seen here are 500,000 to 700,000 distinct CDR3 sequences, around 32% observed once, and the top ten hold about two fifths. Time point in this sample: persistent/refractory GD, antithyroid drugs over 5 years with positive TRAb. PBMC RNA served as the TCR library source. Here the sequenced sample was peripheral blood mononuclear cells (PBMCs), taken when the disease was refractory, from a patient treated with antithyroid drugs. These receptors all stem from a female donor with Graves disease.

J is TRBJ2-2 and V is TRBV7-6, with 9 bases aligning to TRBD2. CDR3 length: 18 residues. V shed 5 bases, J shed 7 bases, and the junction held 17 bases outside the gene matches. Germline V gene data show CDR1 as SGHVS and CDR2 as FNYEAQ. CDR3 sequence (DNA): TGTGCCAGCAGCCTGGTCCGATCCGGGACTAGCATGGGCGGGGAGCTGTTTTTT. Amino acids: CASSLVRSGTSMGGELFF.

This clonotype was counted only a few times. The gene calls are TRBV9 and TRBJ1-1; 7 nucleotides match TRBD1. The trim removed 3 bases at V and 3 bases at J, leaving 8 bases unmatched. Per the germline V gene, CDR1 is SGDLS and CDR2 is YYNGEE. The CDR3 length is 15 residues. CDR3 bases: TGTGCCAGCAGCGCCAGGGGGGGGTTGGACACTGAAGCTTTCTTT. It specifies CASSARGGLDTEAFF.

The chain recombines TRBV6-2 or TRBV6-3 with TRBJ2-2; D not resolved. The germline V and J ends were trimmed by 5 bases and 6 bases, with 13 bases remaining between them. Looked up from germline, CDR1 is MNHEY and CDR2 is SVGEGT. The CDR3 has 14 residues. CDR3 loop: CASSVYPSSGELFF. In nucleotides, the CDR3 is TGTGCCAGCAGTGTGTATCCCTCGTCCGGGGAGCTGTTTTTT.

V and J are TRBV5-6 and TRBJ1-1; D perhaps matches TRBD1 (6 bases). This CDR3 spans 13 amino acids. Deletions cut 5 bases from V and 3 bases from J, with 11 bases between. Per germline, CDR1 SGHDT and CDR2 YYEEEE. CDR3 loop: CASRGDTDTEAFF. The DNA for the CDR3 is TGTGCCAGCAGGGGGGACACCGACACTGAAGCTTTCTTT.

This clonotype was picked up many times. The rearrangement joins TRBV2 to TRBJ1-2, with D unclear. Per the germline V gene, CDR1 is SNHLY and CDR2 is FYNNEI. The CDR3 spans 12 residues. Trimming stripped 11 bases from V and 1 base from J, with 11 bases between. The CDR3 region has the DNA TGTGCCTCAAAGGATAATAACTATGGCTACACCTTC. Protein sequence: CASKDNNYGYTF.

Notes on this clonotype: A much larger clone lies a single base off, so this may be a read error. The V and J genes are TRBV2 and TRBJ1-6; perhaps TRBD1 as D (6 bases). V lost 10 bases to trimming and J lost 8 bases, with 24 bases between them. Germline lookup yields CDR1 SNHLY and CDR2 FYNNEI. The CDR3 extends over 16 amino acids. The CDR3 DNA sequence: TGTGCCACCCAGCCTTACAAGGGACAAGTCGATTCACCCCTCCACTTT. It encodes CATQPYKGQVDSPLHF.

There are a few counts of this clonotype. V gene TRBV7-3 combines with J gene TRBJ2-5, with D unresolved. This CDR3 contains 11 residues. Germline CDR1 and CDR2: SGHTA and FQGTGA. The V end lost 2 bases, the J end lost 8 bases, and 6 bases lay between the germline ends. CDR3 residues: CASSLSPTQYF. The DNA of the CDR3 is TGTGCCAGCAGCTTATCCCCCACCCAGTACTTC.

V usage is TRBV7-3 and J usage is TRBJ1-2, with D unresolved. The CDR3 has 14 residues. CDR1 is SGHTA, CDR2 FQGTGA, per germline. The ends were cut back, 5 bases at V and 6 bases at J, with 16 bases in the middle. CDR3 protein: CASSRNPQIDGYTF. The CDR3 bases are TGTGCCAGCAGCCGTAACCCCCAGATTGATGGCTACACCTTC.

The chain carries TRBV28 and TRBJ1-1, with 9 bases matching TRBD1. Losses at the gene ends were 8 bases for V and 5 bases for J; bases not matched to a gene: 12. CDR1 MDHEN and CDR2 SYDVKM come from the germline V gene. CDR3 length: 15 residues. CDR3 nucleotides: TGTGCCAGCTCACCACCGGGACAGGGTCGGACTGAAGCTTTCTTT. The encoded protein is CASSPPGQGRTEAFF.